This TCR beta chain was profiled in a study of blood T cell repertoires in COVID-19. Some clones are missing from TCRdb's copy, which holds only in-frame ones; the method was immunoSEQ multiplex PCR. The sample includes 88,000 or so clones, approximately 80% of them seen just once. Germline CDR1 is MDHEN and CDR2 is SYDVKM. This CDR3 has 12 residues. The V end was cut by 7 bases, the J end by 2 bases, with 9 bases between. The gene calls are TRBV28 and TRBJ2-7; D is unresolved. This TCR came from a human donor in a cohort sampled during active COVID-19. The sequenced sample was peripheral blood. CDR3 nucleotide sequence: TGTGCCAGCAATACGGTGGCCTACGAGCAGTACTTC. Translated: CASNTVAYEQYF. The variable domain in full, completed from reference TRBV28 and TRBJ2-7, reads DVKVTQSSRYLVKRTGEKVFLECVQDMDHENMFWYRQDPGLGLRLIYFSYDVKMKEKGDIPEGYSVSREKKERFSLILESASTNQTSMYLCASNTVAYEQYFGPGTRLTVT.